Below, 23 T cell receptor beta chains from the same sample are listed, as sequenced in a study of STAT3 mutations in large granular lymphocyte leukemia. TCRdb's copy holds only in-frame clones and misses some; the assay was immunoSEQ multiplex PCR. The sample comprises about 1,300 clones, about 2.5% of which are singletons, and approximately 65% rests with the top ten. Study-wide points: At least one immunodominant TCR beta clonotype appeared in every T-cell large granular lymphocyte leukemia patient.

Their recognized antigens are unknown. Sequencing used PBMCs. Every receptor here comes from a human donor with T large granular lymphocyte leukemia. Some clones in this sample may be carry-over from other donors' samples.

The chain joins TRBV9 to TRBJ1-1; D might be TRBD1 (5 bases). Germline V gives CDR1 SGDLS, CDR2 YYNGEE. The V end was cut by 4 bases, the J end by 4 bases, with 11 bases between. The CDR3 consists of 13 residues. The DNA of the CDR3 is TGTGCCAGCAGCACTGGGACGGGCACTGAAGCTTTCTTT. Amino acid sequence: CASSTGTGTEAFF.

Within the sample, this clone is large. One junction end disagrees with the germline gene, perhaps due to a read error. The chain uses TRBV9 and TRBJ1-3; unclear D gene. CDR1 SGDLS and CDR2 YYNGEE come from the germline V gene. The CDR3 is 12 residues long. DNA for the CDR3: TGTGCCAGCAGCGTACTTGGAGACACCATATATTTT. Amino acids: CASSVLGDTIYF.

The CDR3, as DNA: TGTGCTTCGTTCCAGGGTGGCTACACCTTC. This gives the protein CASFQGGYTF. The rearrangement uses TRBV30 and TRBJ1-2; D is possibly TRBD1 (5 bases). Germline lookup yields CDR1 GTSNPN and CDR2 SVGIG (reference sequence). This CDR3 spans 10 amino acids.

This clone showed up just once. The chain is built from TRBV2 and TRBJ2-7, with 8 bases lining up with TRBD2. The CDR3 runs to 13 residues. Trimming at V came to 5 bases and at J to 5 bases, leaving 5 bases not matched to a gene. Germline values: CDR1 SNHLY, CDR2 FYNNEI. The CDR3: CASSFSGKDEQYF. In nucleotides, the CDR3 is TGTGCCAGCAGTTTTAGCGGGAAGGACGAGCAGTACTTC.

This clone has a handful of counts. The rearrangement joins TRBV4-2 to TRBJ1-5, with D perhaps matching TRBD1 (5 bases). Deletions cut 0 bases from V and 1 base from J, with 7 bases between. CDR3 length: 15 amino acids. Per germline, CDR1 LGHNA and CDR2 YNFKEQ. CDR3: CASSQDWGSNQPQHF. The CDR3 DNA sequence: TGTGCCAGCAGCCAAGACTGGGGGAGCAATCAGCCCCAGCATTTT.

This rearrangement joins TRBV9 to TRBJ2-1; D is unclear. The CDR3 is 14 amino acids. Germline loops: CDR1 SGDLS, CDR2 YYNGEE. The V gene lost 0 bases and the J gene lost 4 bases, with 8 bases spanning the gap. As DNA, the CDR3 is TGTGCCAGCAGCGTAGAGGGCGGTTACAATGAGCAGTTCTTC. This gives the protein CASSVEGGYNEQFF.

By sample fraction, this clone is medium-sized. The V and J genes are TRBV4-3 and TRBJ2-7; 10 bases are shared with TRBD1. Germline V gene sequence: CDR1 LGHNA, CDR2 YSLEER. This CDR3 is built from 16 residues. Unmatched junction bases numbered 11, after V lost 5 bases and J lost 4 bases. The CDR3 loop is CASSFSGTGERYEQYF. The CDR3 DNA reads TGCGCCAGCAGCTTCTCCGGGACAGGGGAAAGGTACGAGCAGTACTTC.

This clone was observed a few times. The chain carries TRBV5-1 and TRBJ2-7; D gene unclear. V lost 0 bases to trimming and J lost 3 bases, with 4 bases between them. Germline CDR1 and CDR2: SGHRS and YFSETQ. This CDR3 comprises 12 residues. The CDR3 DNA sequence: TGCGCCAGCAGCTTGGCTAACTACGAGCAGTACTTC. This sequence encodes CASSLANYEQYF.

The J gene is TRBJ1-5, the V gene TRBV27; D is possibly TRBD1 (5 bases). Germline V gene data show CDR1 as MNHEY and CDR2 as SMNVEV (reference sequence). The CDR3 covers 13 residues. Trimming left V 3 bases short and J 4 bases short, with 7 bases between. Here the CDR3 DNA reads TGTGCCAGCAGTTTGTGGGGGAATCAGCCCCAGCATTTT. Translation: CASSLWGNQPQHF.

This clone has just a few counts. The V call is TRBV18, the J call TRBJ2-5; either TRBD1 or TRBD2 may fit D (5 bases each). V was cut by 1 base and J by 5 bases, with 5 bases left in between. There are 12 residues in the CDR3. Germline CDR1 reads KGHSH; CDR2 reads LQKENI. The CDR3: CASSPRGETQYF. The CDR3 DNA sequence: TGTGCCAGCTCACCACGGGGGGAGACCCAGTACTTC.

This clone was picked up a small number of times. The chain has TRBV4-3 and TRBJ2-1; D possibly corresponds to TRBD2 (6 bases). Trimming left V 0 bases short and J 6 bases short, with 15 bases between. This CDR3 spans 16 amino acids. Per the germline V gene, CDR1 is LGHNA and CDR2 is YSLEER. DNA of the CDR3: TGCGCCAGCAGCCAAGATCGGAGGGGATTGGGCAATGAGCAGTTCTTC. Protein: CASSQDRRGLGNEQFF.

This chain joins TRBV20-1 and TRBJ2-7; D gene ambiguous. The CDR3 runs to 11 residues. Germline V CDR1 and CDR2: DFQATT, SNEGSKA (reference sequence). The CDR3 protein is CSSLGPYEQYF. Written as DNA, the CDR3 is TGCAGCTCCCTTGGCCCCTACGAGCAGTACTTC.

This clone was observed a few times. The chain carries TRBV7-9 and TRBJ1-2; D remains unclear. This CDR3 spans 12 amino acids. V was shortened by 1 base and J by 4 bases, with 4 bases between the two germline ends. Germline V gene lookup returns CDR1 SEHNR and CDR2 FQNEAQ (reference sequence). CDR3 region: CASSLVRYGYTF. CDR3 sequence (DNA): TGTGCCAGCAGCTTAGTACGCTATGGCTACACCTTC.

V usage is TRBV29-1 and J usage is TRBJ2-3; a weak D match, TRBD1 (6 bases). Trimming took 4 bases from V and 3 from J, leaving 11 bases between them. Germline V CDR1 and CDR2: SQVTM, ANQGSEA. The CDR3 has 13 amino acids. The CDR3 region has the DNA TGCAGCGTTGTACAGGGAATAACAGATACGCAGTATTTT. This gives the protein CSVVQGITDTQYF.

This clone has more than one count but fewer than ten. This CDR3 reads CAWSGSNSPLHF. CDR3 nucleotides: TGTGCCTGGAGTGGGTCGAATTCACCCCTCCACTTT. The chain employs TRBV30 and TRBJ1-6, with no clear D. Germline loops: CDR1 GTSNPN, CDR2 SVGIG (reference sequence). This CDR3 spans 12 amino acids. V shed 1 base and J shed 7 bases, with 5 bases lying between them.

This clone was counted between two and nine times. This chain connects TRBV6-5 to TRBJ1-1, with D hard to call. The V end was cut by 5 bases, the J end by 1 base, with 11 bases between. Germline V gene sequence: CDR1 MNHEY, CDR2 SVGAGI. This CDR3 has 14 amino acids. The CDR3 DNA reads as TGTGCCAGCAGTGCGGAATGGGAGAACACTGAAGCTTTCTTT. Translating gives CASSAEWENTEAFF.

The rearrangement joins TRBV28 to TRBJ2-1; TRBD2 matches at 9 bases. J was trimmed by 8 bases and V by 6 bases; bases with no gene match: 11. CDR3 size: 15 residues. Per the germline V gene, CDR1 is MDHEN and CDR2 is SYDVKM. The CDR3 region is CASRNEASGTDEQFF. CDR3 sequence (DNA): TGTGCCAGCAGGAATGAGGCTAGCGGGACGGATGAGCAGTTCTTC. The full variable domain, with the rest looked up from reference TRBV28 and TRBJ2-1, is DVKVTQSSRYLVKRTGEKVFLECVQDMDHENMFWYRQDPGLGLRLIYFSYDVKMKEKGDIPEGYSVSREKKERFSLILESASTNQTSMYLCASRNEASGTDEQFFGPGTRLTVL.

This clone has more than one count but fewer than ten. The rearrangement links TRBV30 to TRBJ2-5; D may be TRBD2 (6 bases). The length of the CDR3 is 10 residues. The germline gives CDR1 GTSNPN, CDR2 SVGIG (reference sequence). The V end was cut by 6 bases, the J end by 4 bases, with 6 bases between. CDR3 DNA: TGTGCCTGCGGGGGAGAGACCCAGTACTTC. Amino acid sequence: CACGGETQYF. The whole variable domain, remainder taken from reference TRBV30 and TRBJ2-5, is SQTIHQWPATLVQPVGSPLSLECTVEGTSNPNLYWYRQAAGRGLQLLFYSVGIGQISSEVPQNLSASRPQDRQFILSSKKLLLSDSGFYLCACGGETQYFGPGTRLLVL.

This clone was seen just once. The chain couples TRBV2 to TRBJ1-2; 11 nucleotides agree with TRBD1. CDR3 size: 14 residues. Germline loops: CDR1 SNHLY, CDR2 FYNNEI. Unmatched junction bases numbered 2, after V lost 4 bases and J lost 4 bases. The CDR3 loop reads CASSGTGGSYGYTF. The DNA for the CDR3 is TGTGCCAGCAGTGGGACAGGGGGCAGCTATGGCTACACCTTC. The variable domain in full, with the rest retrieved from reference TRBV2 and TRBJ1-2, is EPEVTQTPSHQVTQMGQEVILRCVPISNHLYFYWYRQILGQKVEFLVSFYNNEISEKSEIFDDQFSVERPDGSNFTLKIRSTKLEDSAMYFCASSGTGGSYGYTFGSGTRLTVV.

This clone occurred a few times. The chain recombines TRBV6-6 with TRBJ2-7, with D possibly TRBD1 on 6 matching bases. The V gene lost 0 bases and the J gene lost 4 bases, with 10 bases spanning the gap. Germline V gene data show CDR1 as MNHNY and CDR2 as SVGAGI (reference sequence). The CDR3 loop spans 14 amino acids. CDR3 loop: CASSYSQQGYEQYF. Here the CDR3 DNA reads TGTGCCAGCAGTTACTCACAACAGGGATACGAGCAGTACTTC.

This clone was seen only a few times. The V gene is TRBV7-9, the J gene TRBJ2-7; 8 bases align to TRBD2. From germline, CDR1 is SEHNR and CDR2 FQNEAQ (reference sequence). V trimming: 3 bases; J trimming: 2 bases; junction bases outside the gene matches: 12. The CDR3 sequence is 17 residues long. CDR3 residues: CASSFTPGSGTTYEQYF. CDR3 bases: TGTGCCAGCAGCTTCACCCCGGGTAGCGGGACCACCTACGAGCAGTACTTC.

The CDR3 nucleotides read TGCGCCAGCAGGGGGACTAGCGGGCTAAACAATGAGCAGTTCTTC. This codes for CASRGTSGLNNEQFF. The chain couples TRBV5-1 to TRBJ2-1; 12 bases are a match to TRBD2. Germline loops: CDR1 SGHRS, CDR2 YFSETQ. CDR3 length equals 15 residues. V lost 5 bases, J lost 5 bases, and 5 bases stayed unmatched.

CDR3 sequence: CASSQGTSPDTQYF. The CDR3 nucleotides read TGTGCCAGCAGCCAAGGGACTAGTCCAGATACGCAGTATTTT. The chain is built from TRBV4-2 and TRBJ2-3; 7 bases are a match to TRBD2. CDR1 is LGHNA, CDR2 YNFKEQ, per germline. The J segment lost 4 bases and the V segment lost 1 base, leaving 2 bases of the junction unmatched. The CDR3 consists of 14 residues.